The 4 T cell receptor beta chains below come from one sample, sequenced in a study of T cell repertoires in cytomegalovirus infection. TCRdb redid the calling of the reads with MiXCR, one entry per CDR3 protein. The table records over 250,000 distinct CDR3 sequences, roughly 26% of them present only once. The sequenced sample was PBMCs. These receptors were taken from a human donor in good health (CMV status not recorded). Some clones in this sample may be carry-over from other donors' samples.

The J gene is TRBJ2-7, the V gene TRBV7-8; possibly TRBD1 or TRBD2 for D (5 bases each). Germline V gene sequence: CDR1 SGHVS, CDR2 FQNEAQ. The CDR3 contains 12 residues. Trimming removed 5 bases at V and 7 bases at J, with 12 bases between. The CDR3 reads CASSTGPLEQYF. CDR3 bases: TGTGCCAGCAGCACGGGGCCTCTTGAGCAGTACTTC.

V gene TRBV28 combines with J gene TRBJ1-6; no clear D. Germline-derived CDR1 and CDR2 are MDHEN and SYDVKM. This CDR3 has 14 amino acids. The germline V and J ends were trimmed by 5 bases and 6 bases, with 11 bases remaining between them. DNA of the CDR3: TGTGCCAGCAGTCCCCGTGGGTCTAATTCACCCCTCCACTTT. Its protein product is CASSPRGSNSPLHF.

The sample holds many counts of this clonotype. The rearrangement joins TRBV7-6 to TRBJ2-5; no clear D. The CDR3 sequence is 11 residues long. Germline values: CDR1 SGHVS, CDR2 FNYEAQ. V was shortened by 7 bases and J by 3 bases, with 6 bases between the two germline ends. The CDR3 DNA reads TGTGCCAGCATGGAAGAAGAGACCCAGTACTTC. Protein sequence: CASMEEETQYF.

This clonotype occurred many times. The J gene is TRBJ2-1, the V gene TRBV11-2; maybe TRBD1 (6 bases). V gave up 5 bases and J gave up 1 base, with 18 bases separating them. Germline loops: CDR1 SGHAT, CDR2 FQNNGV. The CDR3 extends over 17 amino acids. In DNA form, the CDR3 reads TGTGCCAGCAGCCCGCGAGGGGCAGGGGCGTCCTACAATGAGCAGTTCTTC. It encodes CASSPRGAGASYNEQFF.